This T cell receptor (beta chain) was observed in a study of high-grade serous ovarian cancer treatment subgroups. V shed 5 bases and J shed 2 bases, with 18 bases lying between them. This CDR3 contains 16 residues. Germline loops: CDR1 PRHDT, CDR2 FYEKMQ (reference sequence). Measured with immunoSEQ multiplex PCR; TCRdb has only the in-frame clones, and not every one. The top ten hold about 12% of the sample, which has 3,500 to 5,000 clones, almost 70% seen once. To note about this clone: No antigen is known for it.

Study-level findings and limits: Without spatial data, bulk sequencing limits insight into HGSC tumor diversity.

Tumor tissue was taken before any definitive surgery or chemotherapy was given. This chain uses TRBV13 with TRBJ1-1; no definite D call. This receptor was obtained from a human donor with high-grade serous ovarian cancer. The sequenced material came from tumor tissue. The CDR3 here is CASSLKLDWGNTEAFF. The CDR3 coding sequence is TGTGCCAGCAGCCTGAAACTTGACTGGGGAAACACTGAAGCTTTCTTT.